This T cell receptor (beta chain) was sequenced in a study of T cells after yellow fever vaccination. Findings of the study overall: The bulk population could contribute abundant contaminating clonotypes to FACS-sorted repertoires.

TCRdb processed the 5' RACE reads anew with MiXCR; each CDR3 protein has one entry. The sample carries roughly 240,000 distinct CDR3 sequences, 6.5% to 7.5% recorded once. This clonotype was found a few times. Its antigen is currently unknown. Looked up from germline, CDR1 is SNHLY and CDR2 is FYNNEI. V dropped 2 bases and J dropped 9 bases, with 17 bases sitting between them. The CDR3 has 15 amino acids. This receptor was obtained from a man aged 30 to 45 who received the YFV17D yellow fever vaccine. This specimen was CD4+ T cells sorted from PBMCs, taken on the day of the yellow fever booster vaccination. The chain couples TRBV2 to TRBJ2-1; the D gene is possibly TRBD1 (6 bases). The CDR3 region is CASSETPNRAFEQFF. CDR3 in DNA: TGTGCCAGCAGTGAAACCCCTAACAGGGCCTTTGAGCAGTTCTTC.